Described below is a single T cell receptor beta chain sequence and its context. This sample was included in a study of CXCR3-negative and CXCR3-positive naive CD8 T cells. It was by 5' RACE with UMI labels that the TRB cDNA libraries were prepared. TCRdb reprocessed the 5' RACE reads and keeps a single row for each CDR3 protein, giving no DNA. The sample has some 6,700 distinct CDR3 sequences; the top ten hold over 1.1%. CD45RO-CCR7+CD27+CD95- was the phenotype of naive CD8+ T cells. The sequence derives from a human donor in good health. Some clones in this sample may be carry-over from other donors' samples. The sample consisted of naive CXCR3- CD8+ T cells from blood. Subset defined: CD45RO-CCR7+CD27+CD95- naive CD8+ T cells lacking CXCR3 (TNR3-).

The CDR3 reads CASSIRTSGYTF. The chain has TRBV13 and TRBJ1-2. This CDR3 region has 12 residues. Germline loops: CDR1 PRHDT, CDR2 FYEKMQ (reference sequence).